The subject of this entry is one T cell receptor (beta chain). V was clipped by 3 bases and J by 2 bases; unmatched bases: 18. This CDR3 contains 20 residues. This specimen comes from a study of identical twins. TCRdb passed the 5' RACE reads through MiXCR, listing each CDR3 protein once. In the table there are roughly 540,000 distinct CDR3 sequences, roughly a fifth of which are singletons. The same data also went into a second study, on T cells expressing NK-cell markers.

Sequencing used CD4+ T cells sorted from blood. The chain has TRBV12-3 or TRBV12-4 and TRBJ2-3, with 9 bases identical to TRBD2. The receptor was derived from a woman under 30 in good health. CDR3 in amino acids: CASSFVSSGDFWGNTDTQYF. CDR3 sequence (DNA): TGTGCCAGCAGTTTCGTGTCTAGCGGGGATTTCTGGGGGAACACAGATACGCAGTATTTT.